The sequence of this TCR beta chain was determined in a study of CD8 T cells in Susac syndrome (dated by TCRdb to between 2019 and 2020). Study-wide context: Repertoire sequencing was used to test whether CD8+ T cell activation and differentiation in Susac syndrome was antigen driven. The clonality of the CD8+ T cell repertoire was compared across 12 healthy donors, about 14 Susac syndrome patients and under 19 multiple sclerosis patients.

Peripheral blood CD8+ and CD4+ T cells from healthy donors, Susac syndrome patients and multiple sclerosis patients were profiled using high-throughput TCR beta sequencing. Multiple sclerosis controls were treatment-naive patients with stable or active relapsing-remitting disease fulfilling revised McDonald criteria. CD8+ TEMRA cells were enriched by FACS, while bulk CD8+ and CD4+ T cells were purified by magnetic negative isolation. Blood was drawn into EDTA tubes, processed within 24 hours, and PBMCs were isolated by density gradient centrifugation. PBMCs intended for TCR sequencing were cryopreserved in liquid nitrogen and were subsequently thawed in a 37 degrees C water bath. A purity of at least 90% was achieved for sorted or isolated CD4+, CD8+ and CD8+ TEMRA cells. RNA was extracted with the RNeasy kit and roughly 0.5 to 1 ug was reverse transcribed using random hexamers. TCR beta CDR3 regions were amplified with the immunoSEQ multiplex PCR assay covering 54 Vbeta and 13 Jbeta segments. To correct PCR amplification bias, a synthetic template baseline was used for both primer optimization and computational correction. The authors' analysis ran thus. Only productive sequences were kept, with reads annotated to V, D and J genes according to IMGT and analyzed in immunoSEQ Analyzer. Clonality was computed as one minus Shannon entropy normalized by log2 of the number of productive unique sequences. For each patient and control, public and private clones were evaluated among the 100 most prevalent clones. Clones were defined as Susac-specific if absent from the healthy and MS cohorts, from more than 900 published viral clones and from other ImmuneACCESS disease sequences. Starting from the raw public reads, TCRdb applied fastp trimming at Q25, assembled clones with MiXCR and retained in-frame beta chains. Rows with a matching CDR3 protein are joined into one entry that keeps the most common DNA and genes. The V and J calls shown here were made by TCRdb, not taken from the authors' results. Present in this sample are approximately 220,000 distinct CDR3 sequences, approximately 90% of which were seen just once. Over 0.1% of the sample is held by the ten biggest clonotypes.

A note on this clonotype: No cognate antigen has been identified for it. No much larger clone exists at a distance of one base, and base qualities are not known.

What the research found in general, with its limitations: The study acknowledged that relatively few individuals were included in the TCR sequencing and HLA analysis.

Trimming accounts for 3 bases at V and 7 bases at J, while the number of junction bases matched to no gene is 2. CDR3 length: 13 amino acids, cysteine to phenylalanine. Only the CDR3 portion is preserved as DNA: 39 bases, with reading frame beginning at the first base. Material for sequencing was CD8+ T cells from PBMCs. The rearrangement joined TRBV12-3 or TRBV12-4 to TRBJ2-1, and 8 bases in between align with TRBD2. This TCR was recovered from a human donor with multiple sclerosis. The CDR3 protein sequence reads: CASSFGTRNEQFF. The sequenced DNA is TGTGCCAGCAGTTTTGGGACTAGAAATGAGCAGTTCTTC.